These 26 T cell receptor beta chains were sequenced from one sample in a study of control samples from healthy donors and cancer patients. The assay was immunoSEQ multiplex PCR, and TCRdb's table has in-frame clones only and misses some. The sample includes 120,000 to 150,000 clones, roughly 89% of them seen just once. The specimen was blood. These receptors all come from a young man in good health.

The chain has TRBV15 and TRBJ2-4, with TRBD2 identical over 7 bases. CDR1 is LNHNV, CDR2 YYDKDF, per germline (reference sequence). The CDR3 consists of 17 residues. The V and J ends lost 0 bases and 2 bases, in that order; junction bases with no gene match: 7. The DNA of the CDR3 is TGTGCCACCAGCAGAGATTTGGGAGCGGGACCCAAAAACATTCAGTACTTC. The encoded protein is CATSRDLGAGPKNIQYF.

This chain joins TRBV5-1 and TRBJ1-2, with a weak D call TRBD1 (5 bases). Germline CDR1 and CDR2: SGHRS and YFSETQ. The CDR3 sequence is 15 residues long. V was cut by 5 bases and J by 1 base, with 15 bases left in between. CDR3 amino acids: CASRVQANLNYGYTF. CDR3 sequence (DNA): TGCGCCAGCAGAGTACAGGCAAATCTTAACTATGGCTACACCTTC.

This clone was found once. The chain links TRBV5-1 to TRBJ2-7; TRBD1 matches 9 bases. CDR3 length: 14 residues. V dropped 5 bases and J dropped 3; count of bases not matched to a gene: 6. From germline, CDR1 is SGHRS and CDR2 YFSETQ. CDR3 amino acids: CASRVRGQGYEQYF. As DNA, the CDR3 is TGCGCCAGCAGGGTTCGGGGACAGGGCTACGAGCAGTACTTC.

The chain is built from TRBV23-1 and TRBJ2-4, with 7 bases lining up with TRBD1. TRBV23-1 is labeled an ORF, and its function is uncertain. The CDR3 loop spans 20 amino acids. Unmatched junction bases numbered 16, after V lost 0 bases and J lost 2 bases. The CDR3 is CASSQSIWEGGVGTKNIQYF. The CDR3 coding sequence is TGCGCCAGCAGTCAATCGATTTGGGAAGGGGGCGTTGGGACCAAAAACATTCAGTACTTC.

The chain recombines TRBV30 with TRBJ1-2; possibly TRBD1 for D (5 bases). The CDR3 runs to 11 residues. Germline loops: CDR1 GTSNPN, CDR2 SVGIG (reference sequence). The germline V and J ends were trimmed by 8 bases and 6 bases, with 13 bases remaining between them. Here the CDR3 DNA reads TGTGCCGAAAATCAGGGAAATGGCTACACCTTC. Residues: CAENQGNGYTF.

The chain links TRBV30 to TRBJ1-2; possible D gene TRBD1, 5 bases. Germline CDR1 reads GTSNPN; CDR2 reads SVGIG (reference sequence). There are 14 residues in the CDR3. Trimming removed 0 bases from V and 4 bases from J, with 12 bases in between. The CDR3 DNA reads TGTGCCTGGAGTGTTGGGGGAAACGCCTATGGCTACACCTTC. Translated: CAWSVGGNAYGYTF.

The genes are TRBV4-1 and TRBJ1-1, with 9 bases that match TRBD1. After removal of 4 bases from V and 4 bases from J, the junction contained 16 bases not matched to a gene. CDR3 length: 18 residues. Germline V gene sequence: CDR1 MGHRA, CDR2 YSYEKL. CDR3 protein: CASSRRHGQGKLGTEAFF. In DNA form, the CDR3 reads TGCGCCAGCAGCCGCCGTCATGGACAGGGGAAACTAGGCACTGAAGCTTTCTTT.

CDR3 loop: CASSQEGQLHLNTEAFF. DNA of the CDR3: TGCGCCAGCAGCCAAGAGGGACAGCTTCACTTGAACACTGAAGCTTTCTTT. V is TRBV4-1 and J is TRBJ1-1; TRBD1 matches at 7 bases. CDR3 size: 17 residues. Trimming took 0 bases from V and 0 from J; bases not matched to a gene: 7. Germline V gives CDR1 MGHRA, CDR2 YSYEKL.

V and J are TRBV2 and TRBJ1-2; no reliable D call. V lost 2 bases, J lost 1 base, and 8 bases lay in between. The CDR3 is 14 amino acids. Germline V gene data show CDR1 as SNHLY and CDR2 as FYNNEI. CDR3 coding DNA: TGTGCCAGCAGTGAAAATCAACGTAACTATGGCTACACCTTC. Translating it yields CASSENQRNYGYTF.

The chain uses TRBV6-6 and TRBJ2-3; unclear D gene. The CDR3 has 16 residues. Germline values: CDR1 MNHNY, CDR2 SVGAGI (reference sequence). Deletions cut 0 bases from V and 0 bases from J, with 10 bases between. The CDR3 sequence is CASSYSAQDSTDTQYF. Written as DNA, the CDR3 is TGTGCCAGCAGTTACTCGGCGCAGGACAGCACAGATACGCAGTATTTT.

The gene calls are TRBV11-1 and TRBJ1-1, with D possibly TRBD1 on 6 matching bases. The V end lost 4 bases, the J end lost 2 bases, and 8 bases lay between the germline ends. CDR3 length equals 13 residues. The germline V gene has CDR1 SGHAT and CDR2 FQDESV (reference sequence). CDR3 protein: CASSWDTNTEAFF. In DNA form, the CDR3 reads TGTGCCAGCAGCTGGGACACAAACACTGAAGCTTTCTTT.

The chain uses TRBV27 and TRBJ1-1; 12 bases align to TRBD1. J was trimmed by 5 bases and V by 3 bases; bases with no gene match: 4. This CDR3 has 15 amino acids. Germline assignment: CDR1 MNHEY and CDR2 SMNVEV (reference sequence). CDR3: CASSFGTGGYTEAFF. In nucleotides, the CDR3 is TGTGCCAGCAGTTTCGGGACAGGGGGCTATACTGAAGCTTTCTTT.

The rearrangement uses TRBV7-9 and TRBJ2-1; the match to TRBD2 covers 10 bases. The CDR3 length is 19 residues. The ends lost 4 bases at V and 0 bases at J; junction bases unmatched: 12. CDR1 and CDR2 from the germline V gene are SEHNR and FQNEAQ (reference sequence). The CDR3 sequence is CASSSSPGLASSSYNEQFF. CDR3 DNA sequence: TGTGCCAGCAGCTCAAGTCCGGGACTAGCGTCAAGCTCCTACAATGAGCAGTTCTTC.

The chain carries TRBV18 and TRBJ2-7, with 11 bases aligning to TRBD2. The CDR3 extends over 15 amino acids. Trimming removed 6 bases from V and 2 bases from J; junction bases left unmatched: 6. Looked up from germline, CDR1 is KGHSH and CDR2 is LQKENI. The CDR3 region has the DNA TGTGCCAGCTCGTCTCTAGCGGGAGGAACCTACGAGCAGTACTTC. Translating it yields CASSSLAGGTYEQYF.

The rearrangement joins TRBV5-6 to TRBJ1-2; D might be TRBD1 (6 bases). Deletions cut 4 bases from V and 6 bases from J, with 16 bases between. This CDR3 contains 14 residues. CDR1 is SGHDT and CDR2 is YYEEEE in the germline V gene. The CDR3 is CASSPRGVLNGYTF. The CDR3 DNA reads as TGTGCCAGCAGCCCGAGGGGGGTATTGAATGGCTACACCTTC.

The CDR3 here is CASSLAGADNEQFF. CDR3 DNA: TGTGCCAGCAGCTTAGCGGGAGCGGACAATGAGCAGTTCTTC. The rearrangement joins TRBV7-8 to TRBJ2-1; D is perhaps TRBD2 (5 bases). The CDR3 totals 14 residues. Germline values: CDR1 SGHVS, CDR2 FQNEAQ. Trimming removed 0 bases at V and 5 bases at J, with 8 bases between.

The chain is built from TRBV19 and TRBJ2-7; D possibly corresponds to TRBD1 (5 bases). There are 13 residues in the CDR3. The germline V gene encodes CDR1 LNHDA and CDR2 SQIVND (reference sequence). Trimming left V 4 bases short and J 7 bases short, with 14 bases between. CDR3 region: CASSRSGAREQYF. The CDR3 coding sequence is TGTGCCAGTAGTAGGTCTGGGGCGAGAGAGCAGTACTTC.

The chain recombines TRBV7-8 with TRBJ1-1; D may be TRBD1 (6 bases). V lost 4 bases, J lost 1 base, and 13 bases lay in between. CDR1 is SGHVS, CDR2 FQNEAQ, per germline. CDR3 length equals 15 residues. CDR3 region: CASSYRGGRNTEAFF. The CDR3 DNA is TGTGCCAGCAGCTATAGAGGGGGAAGGAACACTGAAGCTTTCTTT.

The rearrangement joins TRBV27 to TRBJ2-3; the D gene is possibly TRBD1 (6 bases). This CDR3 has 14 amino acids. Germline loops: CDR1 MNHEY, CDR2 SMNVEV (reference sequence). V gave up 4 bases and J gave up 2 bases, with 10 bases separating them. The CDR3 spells CASSYRTDTDTQYF. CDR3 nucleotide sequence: TGTGCCAGCAGTTATCGGACAGACACAGATACGCAGTATTTT.

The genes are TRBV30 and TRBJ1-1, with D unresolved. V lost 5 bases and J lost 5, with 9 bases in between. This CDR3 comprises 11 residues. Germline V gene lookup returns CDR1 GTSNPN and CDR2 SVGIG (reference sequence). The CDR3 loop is CAWGIKTEAFF. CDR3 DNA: TGTGCCTGGGGGATTAAGACTGAAGCTTTCTTT.

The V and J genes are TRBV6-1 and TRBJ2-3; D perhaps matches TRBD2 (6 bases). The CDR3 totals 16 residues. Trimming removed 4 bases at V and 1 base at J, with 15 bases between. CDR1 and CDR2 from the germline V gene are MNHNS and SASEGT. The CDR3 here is CASSGGRSSGTDTQYF. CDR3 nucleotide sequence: TGTGCCAGCAGTGGCGGTCGGTCTAGCGGCACAGATACGCAGTATTTT.

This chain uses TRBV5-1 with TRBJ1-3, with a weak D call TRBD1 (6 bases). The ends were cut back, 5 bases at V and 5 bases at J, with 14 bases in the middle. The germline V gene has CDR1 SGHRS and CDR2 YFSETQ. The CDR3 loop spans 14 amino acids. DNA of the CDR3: TGCGCCAGCAGTCATGACAGGTTCAGAAACACCATATATTTT. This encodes CASSHDRFRNTIYF. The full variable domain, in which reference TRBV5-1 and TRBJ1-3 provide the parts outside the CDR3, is KAGVTQTPRYLIKTRGQQVTLSCSPISGHRSVSWYQQTPGQGLQFLFEYFSETQRNKGNFPGRFSGRQFSNSRSEMNVSTLELGDSALYLCASSHDRFRNTIYFGEGSWLTVV.

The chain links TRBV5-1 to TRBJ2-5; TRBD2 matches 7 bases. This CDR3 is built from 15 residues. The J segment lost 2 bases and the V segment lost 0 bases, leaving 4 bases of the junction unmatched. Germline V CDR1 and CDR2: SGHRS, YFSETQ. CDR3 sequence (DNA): TGCGCCAGCAGCTTGGAGACTAGCACACAAGAGACCCAGTACTTC. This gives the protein CASSLETSTQETQYF.

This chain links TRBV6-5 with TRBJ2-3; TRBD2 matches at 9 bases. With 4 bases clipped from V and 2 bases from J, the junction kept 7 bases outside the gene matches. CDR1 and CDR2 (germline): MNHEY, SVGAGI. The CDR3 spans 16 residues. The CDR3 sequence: CASSSALAGDTDTQYF. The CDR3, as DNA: TGTGCCAGCAGTTCAGCATTAGCGGGGGACACAGATACGCAGTATTTT.

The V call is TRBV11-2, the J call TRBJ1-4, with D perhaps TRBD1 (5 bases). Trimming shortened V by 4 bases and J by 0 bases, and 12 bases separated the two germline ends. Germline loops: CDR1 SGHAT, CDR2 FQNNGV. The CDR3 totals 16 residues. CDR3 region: CASSSTAGATNEKLFF. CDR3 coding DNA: TGTGCCAGCAGCTCCACCGCGGGGGCAACTAATGAAAAACTGTTTTTT.

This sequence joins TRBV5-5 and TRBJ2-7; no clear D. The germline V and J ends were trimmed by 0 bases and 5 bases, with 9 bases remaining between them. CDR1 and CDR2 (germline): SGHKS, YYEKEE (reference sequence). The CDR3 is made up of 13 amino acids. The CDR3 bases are TGTGCCAGCAGCTTGGAGACGGTTAACGAGCAGTACTTC. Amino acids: CASSLETVNEQYF.